This record concerns one TCR beta chain sequence. The data were taken from a study of cytomegalovirus exposure and HLA in healthy donors. A multiplex PCR was run with 60 Vbeta primers and 13 Jbeta primers. The assay was immunoSEQ multiplex PCR, and TCRdb's table has in-frame clones only and misses some. The sample yields 130,000 to 150,000 clones, around 80% seen once. The CDR3 runs 18 residues. Germline CDR1 and CDR2: SGHNT and YENEEA. Losses at the gene ends were 4 bases for V and 6 bases for J; bases not matched to a gene: 14. The TCR originated in a woman in her thirties in good health and CMV-seronegative. Material: PBMCs. V and J are TRBV11-3 and TRBJ2-2; TRBD1 aligns across 10 bases. CDR3 loop: CASSSDRGTGDRAGELFF. CDR3 coding DNA: TGTGCCAGCAGCTCGGACCGTGGGACAGGGGATCGGGCCGGGGAGCTGTTTTTT.